Detailed here is one TCR beta chain. Its target is unknown. Sequencing of cultured CD4+ T cell DNA used the Oncomine TCR Beta short-read assay. TCRdb processed the PCR reads anew with MiXCR; each CDR3 protein has one entry. Among about 15,000 distinct CDR3 sequences listed, about half were seen once. V shed 2 bases, J shed 7 bases, and the junction held 12 bases outside the gene matches. The CDR3 runs to 16 residues. Germline V gene sequence: CDR1 SGDLS, CDR2 YYNGEE. Treatment described: roughly ten-day PBMC culture with coronavirus spike peptide pools or control peptides (ViraFEST assay). TCRs were sequenced by ViraFEST after antigen-specific T cells had been expanded with peptide pools. The data originate from a study of vaccination and CD4 T cells after COVID-19. General study results and limits: A median about 83% of convalescent patients' SARS-CoV-2-reactive clones emerged only after vaccination.

The sample was cultured CD4+ T cells from blood, taken after SARS-CoV-2 vaccination. The TCR originated in a human donor with COVID-19. This chain joins TRBV9 and TRBJ1-2; 9 positions match TRBD1. CDR3 loop: CASSVGDTGTGFGYTF. The DNA for the CDR3 is TGTGCCAGCAGCGTTGGTGACACCGGGACAGGGTTTGGCTACACCTTC.